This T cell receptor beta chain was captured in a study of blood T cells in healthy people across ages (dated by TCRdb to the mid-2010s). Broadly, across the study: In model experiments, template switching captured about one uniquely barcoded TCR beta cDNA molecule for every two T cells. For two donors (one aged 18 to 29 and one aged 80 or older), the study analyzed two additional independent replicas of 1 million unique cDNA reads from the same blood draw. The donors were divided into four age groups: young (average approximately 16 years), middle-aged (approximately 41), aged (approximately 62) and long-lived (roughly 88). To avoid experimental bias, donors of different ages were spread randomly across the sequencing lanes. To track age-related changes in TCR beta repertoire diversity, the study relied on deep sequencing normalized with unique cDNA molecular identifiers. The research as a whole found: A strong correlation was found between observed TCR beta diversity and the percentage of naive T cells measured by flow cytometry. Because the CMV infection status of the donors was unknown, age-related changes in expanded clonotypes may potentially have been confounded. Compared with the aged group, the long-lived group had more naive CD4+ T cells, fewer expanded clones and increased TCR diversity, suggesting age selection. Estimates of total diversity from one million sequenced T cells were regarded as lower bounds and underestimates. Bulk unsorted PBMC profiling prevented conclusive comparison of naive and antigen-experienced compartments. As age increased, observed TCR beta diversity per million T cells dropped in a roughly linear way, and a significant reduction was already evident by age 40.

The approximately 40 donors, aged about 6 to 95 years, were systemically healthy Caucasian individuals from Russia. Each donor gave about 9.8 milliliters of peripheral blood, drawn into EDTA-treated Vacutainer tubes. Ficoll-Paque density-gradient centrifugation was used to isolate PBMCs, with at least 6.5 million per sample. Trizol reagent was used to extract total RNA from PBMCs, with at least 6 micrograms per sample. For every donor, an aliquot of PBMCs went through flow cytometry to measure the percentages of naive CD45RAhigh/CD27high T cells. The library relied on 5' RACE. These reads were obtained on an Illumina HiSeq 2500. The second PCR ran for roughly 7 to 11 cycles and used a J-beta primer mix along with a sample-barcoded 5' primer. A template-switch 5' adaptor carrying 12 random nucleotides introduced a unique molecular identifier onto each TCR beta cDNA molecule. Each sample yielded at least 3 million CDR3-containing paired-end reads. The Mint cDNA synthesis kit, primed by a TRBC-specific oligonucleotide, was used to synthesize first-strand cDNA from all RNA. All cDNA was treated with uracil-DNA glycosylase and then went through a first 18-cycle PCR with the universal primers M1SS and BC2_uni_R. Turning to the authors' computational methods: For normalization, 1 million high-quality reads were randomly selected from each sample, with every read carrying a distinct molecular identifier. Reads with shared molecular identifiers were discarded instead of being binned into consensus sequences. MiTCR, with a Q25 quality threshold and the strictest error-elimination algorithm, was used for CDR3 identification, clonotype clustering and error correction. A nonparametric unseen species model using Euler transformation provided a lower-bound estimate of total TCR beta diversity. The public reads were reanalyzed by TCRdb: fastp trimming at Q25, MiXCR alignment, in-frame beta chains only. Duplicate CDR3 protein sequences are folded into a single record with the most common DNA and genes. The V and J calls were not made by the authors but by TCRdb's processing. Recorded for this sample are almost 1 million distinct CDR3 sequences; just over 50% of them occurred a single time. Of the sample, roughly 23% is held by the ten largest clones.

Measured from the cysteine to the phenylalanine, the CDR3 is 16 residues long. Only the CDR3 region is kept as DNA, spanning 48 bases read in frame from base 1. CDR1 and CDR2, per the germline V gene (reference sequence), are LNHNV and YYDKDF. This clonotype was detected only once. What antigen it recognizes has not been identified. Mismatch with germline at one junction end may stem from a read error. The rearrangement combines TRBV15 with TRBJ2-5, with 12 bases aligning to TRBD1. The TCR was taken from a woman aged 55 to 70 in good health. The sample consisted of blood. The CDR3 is CAASDQRGQGAPELYF. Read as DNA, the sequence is TGTGCCGCCAGCGACCAACGGGGACAGGGGGCTCCTGAACTGTACTTC.